The source of this T cell receptor beta chain is a study of CD8+CD57+ T cells in acquired aplastic anemia (dated by TCRdb to 2017 to 2018). Notes on the research overall: DNA extracted from sorted CD4+ and CD8+ cells had a mean of roughly 3.4 ug, with a range of 0.2 to 27.4 ug. A CD8+CD57+ expansion meant a frequency higher than the mean frequency seen in healthy subjects.

On the study overall, not on this receptor specifically: Although roughly 29 CD8+ CDR3 sequences were shared by patients and controls, these sequences appeared highly expressed in patients and within the immunodominant clones of patients. CD8+ Simpson's diversity did not differ significantly between patients and healthy controls (P=0.060).

TCR beta VDJ combination and CDR3 sequence profiling used genomic DNA as the template. TCR repertoire sequencing was run on an Illumina HiSeq 2000. Per the authors' processing: TRBV/TRBJ rearrangement plots, CDR3 size and DJ length profiles, and Simpson's diversity index were used to assess repertoires. Whichever DNA sequence was most abundant in the deep sequencing data was defined as the immunodominant clone. CDR3 amino acid sequences were checked for sharing between subjects and were compared against published repertoires and the VDJdb database. TCRdb reworked the public reads: Q25 trimming with fastp, MiXCR clone assembly, productive beta chains retained. Records with the same CDR3 protein are collapsed into one entry carrying the most frequent genes and DNA. These V and J calls originate from TCRdb's pipeline instead of the authors' own analysis. The sample profile shows 200,000 or so distinct CDR3 sequences; roughly two thirds of them were found once. Roughly 53% of the sample is held by the ten biggest clonotypes.

CDR1 MNHEY and CDR2 SVGAGI are derived from the germline V gene. The junction carries 11 bases between V and J, which are trimmed by 5 bases and 10 bases respectively. The CDR3, from cysteine to phenylalanine, totals 11 residues. Just the 33-base CDR3 DNA is kept, in frame starting at base 1. With regard to this clonotype: Its antigen target is currently unknown. No base-level quality is on record; no much larger clone is a single base apart.

The patients picked for sequencing were ones in whom flow cytometry had shown an expansion of CD8+CD57+ cells. All patients had severe acquired aplastic anemia diagnosed by International Study of Aplastic Anemia and Agranulocytosis and Camitta criteria. No patient had received any therapy when blood was sampled. The study deep-sequenced TCR repertoires of sorted CD4+ and CD8+ blood T cells from severe aplastic anemia patients and healthy subjects. Patients were enrolled under clinicaltrials.gov protocols 00001620, 01623167, 00001397, 00071045, 00081523 and 00961064 in the USA. Ficoll-Paque density gradient centrifugation was used to isolate peripheral blood mononuclear cells. Before DNA was extracted, CD4+ and CD8+ T cells were sorted using either FACS or magnetic beads.

The sequenced sample was sorted CD4+, CD8+, or CD8+CD57+ T cells (not recorded which) from PBMCs. Recombination linked TRBV6-5 to TRBJ1-1, and TRBD1 may be the D gene, going by 6 matching bases. The sequence was obtained from a human donor with aplastic anemia. The nucleotide sequence is TGTGCCAGCAGTAGCGGGGGGGCAGCTTTCTTT. Its protein reads: CASSSGGAAFF.